This TCR beta chain came from a study of blood T cells in healthy people across ages (dated by TCRdb to 2015 to 2017). With regard to the full study: In model experiments, roughly one uniquely barcoded TCR beta cDNA molecule per two T cells was captured by template switching. The study measured age-related changes in TCR beta repertoire diversity using deep sequencing normalized with unique cDNA molecular identifiers. Donors were grouped into four age groups: young (average 16 years), middle-aged (about 40), aged (around 60) and long-lived (about 89). The study analyzed two additional independent replicas of 1 million unique cDNA reads from the same blood draw for two donors, one aged 18 to 29 and one aged 80 or older. The research as a whole found: The CMV infection status of donors was not known, potentially confounding age-related changes in expanded clonotypes. Conclusive comparison of naive and antigen-experienced compartments was prevented by the profiling of bulk unsorted PBMCs. As age increased, observed TCR beta diversity per million T cells dropped in a roughly linear way, and a significant reduction was already evident by age about 40. The long-lived group showed more naive CD4+ T cells, fewer expanded clones and increased TCR diversity than the aged group, suggesting age selection. Estimates of total diversity from one million sequenced T cells were regarded as lower bounds and underestimates. The percentage of naive T cells measured by flow cytometry correlated strongly with observed TCR beta diversity.

V and J lose 0 bases and 7 bases, and a span of 14 bases separates them. From a lookup of the germline V gene, CDR1 and CDR2 are LGHNA and YSLEER. There are 15 amino acids in the CDR3, from cysteine to phenylalanine inclusive. Only the CDR3 portion is preserved as DNA: 45 bases, with reading frame beginning at the first base. Libraries were constructed by 5' RACE. The data were produced on an Illumina HiSeq 2500. The second PCR ran for roughly 6 to 11 cycles and used a J-beta primer mix along with a sample-barcoded 5' primer. A template-switch 5' adaptor carrying 12 random nucleotides introduced a unique molecular identifier onto each TCR beta cDNA molecule. At least 2.5 million CDR3-containing paired-end reads were obtained from each sample. First-strand cDNA was synthesized from all RNA with the Mint cDNA synthesis kit, primed by a TRBC-specific oligonucleotide. All cDNA was treated with uracil-DNA glycosylase and then went through a first 18-cycle PCR with the universal primers M1SS and BC2_uni_R. In the paper's pipeline: Each sample was normalized by randomly selecting 1 million high-quality reads, each carrying a distinct molecular identifier. Reads with shared molecular identifiers were discarded instead of being binned into consensus sequences. CDR3 identification, clonotype clustering and error correction used MiTCR with a Q25 quality threshold and the strictest error-elimination algorithm. A nonparametric unseen species model with Euler transformation was used to estimate lower-bound total TCR beta diversity. The public reads were quality trimmed at Q25 with fastp and then assembled into clones with MiXCR by TCRdb, keeping productive beta chains. Entries are consolidated by CDR3 protein sequence, retaining the most common genes and DNA. The V and J calls follow TCRdb's processing rather than the paper's. The sample records roughly 1,000,000 distinct CDR3 sequences, under 30% of which are singletons. Clones ranked in the top ten supply less than 0.85% of the sample.

This clonotype was seen a handful of times. It lacks a known antigen. Base qualities are missing; no much larger clone stands one base away. The donors were roughly 40 Caucasian individuals from Russia, aged roughly 6 to 100 years, who were systemically healthy. Each donor gave approximately 9.3 milliliters of peripheral blood, collected into EDTA-treated Vacutainer tubes. PBMCs were isolated by Ficoll-Paque density-gradient centrifugation, with at least 6 million obtained per sample. Trizol reagent was used to extract total RNA from PBMCs, with at least 5.5 micrograms per sample. For every donor, an aliquot of PBMCs went through flow cytometry to measure the percentages of naive CD45RAhigh/CD27high T cells. The sample was also linked to a second study, of T cells of mothers and their children. As the second publication notes: The donors were nine systemically healthy Caucasian individuals, made up of three mothers and their six children. cDNA synthesis consumed the entire amount of extracted RNA, loaded at roughly 1.5 ug RNA in each 15 ul reaction. Sample barcodes and 2-4 random nucleotides were added via the M1S primer in the second PCR. Over 10 million TCR beta CDR3 reads came from each mother, compared with around 3 million reads from each child. Thymic selection shapes the output of TCR recombination in a similar way in related and unrelated pairs, and inherited differences have a minor effect. Related mother-child pairs always showed normalized repertoire overlap that was slightly higher than in unrelated mother-child pairs, though the difference was never significant. With a sensitivity of 90 to 100 clones per million clonotypes, no persistent microchimeric T cell clones were detected. The study used deep NGS to compare TCR beta repertoires of mothers and children, seeking features distinguishing related mother-child pairs from unrelated individuals. The mean age was approximately 41 +/- 4 years for the mothers and around 10 +/- 4 years for the children. After adapter ligation with NEBNext reagents, the libraries were sequenced on Illumina HiSeq 2000 with 100+100 nt paired-end reads. To prevent cross-contamination, the mother and child libraries were prepared one month apart and sequenced in separate runs. For each donor, somewhere between about 500,000 and 2,300,000 distinct TCR beta clonotypes were identified. Naive TCR beta clonotypes were estimated from low-frequency clonotypes matched to each donor's FACS-determined naive share, without sorting.

Source material: blood. The clonotype comes from a girl between 2 and 10 years old in good health. Recombination joined TRBV4-3 with TRBJ2-3; the D gene is perhaps TRBD2, from 5 matching bases. The CDR3 amino acid sequence is: CASSQDHGGGNTQYF. Here is the DNA: TGCGCCAGCAGCCAAGATCATGGAGGCGGCAATACGCAGTATTTT.